The sequence of this T cell receptor (beta chain) was determined in a study of shared clonotypes between healthy human individuals (TCRdb year 2020). In terms of the full investigation: The cohort comprised two women and three men aged 18 to 49 years. Different laboratories and diverse techniques were used to prepare libraries and sequence TCR repertoires, to increase sequencing depth and limit assay-specific biases. For each donor, three plates each were used for CD4 naive and CD4 memory, two plates were used for CD8 naive, and one plate was used for CD8 memory. Between about 0.94 and 8.9 billion PBMCs per donor were obtained by leukapheresis. The study deeply sequenced blood TCR repertoires of about 5 healthy adults to estimate repertoire size and the extent of clonotype sharing between individuals.

Including cysteine and phenylalanine, the CDR3 has 13 amino acids. The kept DNA is CDR3 alone, 39 bases in frame from the first base. Unmatched junction bases come to 3, with V trimmed by 5 bases and J by 4 bases. For CDR1 and CDR2, the germline V gene lists MNHEY and SVGAGI. The donors were healthy, HIV-negative adults who had no recently reported acute infections or vaccinations. All donors were Caucasian adults living in Nashville, Tennessee, USA. CD4+ T cells were enriched by magnetic negative selection; naive cells were then positively selected on CD45RA, and the negative fraction formed the memory subset. Blood was collected by leukapheresis, and PBMCs were isolated by Ficoll-Histopaque density gradient centrifugation and then cryopreserved in liquid nitrogen vapor phase. Purity and quantity of every magnetically sorted T cell population were checked by analytical flow cytometry. From each sorted fraction, genomic DNA was isolated and quantified by UV absorbance on a Nanodrop 2000c.

Note on this clone: This receptor's antigen is unknown. Per-base qualities were not stored, and no clone one base away is much larger.

Results the study describes overall, beyond this receptor: Across four donors, roughly 5.4% of naive CD4, roughly 3.8% of naive CD8, about 2.3% of memory CD4, and about 0.4% of memory CD8 clonotypes were shared. Naive subsets generally had larger estimated clonotype richness than memory subsets did. Based on pairwise subsampling, the degree of clonotype sharing among donors was expected to be affected by sequencing depth. Sampling was restricted to blood, and TCR repertoires in tissues likely differ from the TCR repertoires found in blood. Compared with non-shared clonotypes, the clonotypes found in all four sorted-subset donors had higher generation probabilities. Incomplete sequencing was indicated by rarefaction of sorted-subset datasets, despite the large sequencing depth. Because the study included only a small number of donors, the genetic and exposure-history diversity represented was limited.

TCR CDR3 regions were amplified from genomic DNA by multiplex PCR using the deep immunoSEQ assay. For each cell subset, the extracted genomic DNA was distributed evenly across all wells of several immunoSEQ 96-well plates, and each plate served as one replicate. For sorted subsets, each replicate PCR was loaded with around 220 ng genomic DNA, equivalent to 30,000 or so T cell genomes. Purified libraries were quantified with a Qubit 3.0 fluorometer, sized on a Bioanalyzer 2100, and re-quantified with the KAPA Library Quantification kit. Each immunoSEQ 96-well plate was sequenced on its own single-read 150-cycle Illumina NextSeq 550 flow cell. Processing in the source paper ran as follows. Because the immunoSEQ output included only junctional sequences and no quality scores, the filtering could not be the same as the filtering used for full-length reads. To assign V/J genes and CDR3, sequences were annotated against IMGT germline references using PyIR, a Python wrapper for IgBLAST v1.9. Any read was removed if the V/J assignment was weak (E-value above 1e-6), the CDR3 was missing, or the read contained stop codons, out-of-frame junctions, or ambiguous translated residues. V3J clonotypes were defined as sequences sharing the same inferred V gene, J gene, and CDR3 amino acid sequence. The percentage overlap between two repertoires was calculated by dividing the number of shared unique clonotypes by the size of the smaller repertoire. RTK rarefaction, the Chao1 estimator, and Recon v2.1 estimates of unobserved clonotypes were used to assess repertoire richness. Generation probabilities were computed with OLGA for all TCRbeta clonotypes obtained by the gDNA method from a handful of donors. Imported from immuneACCESS, the table was reduced by TCRdb to in-frame sequences with V and J called. These copies leave out some clones; in studies compared against another copy, an unresolved V gene accounts for under half, and the cause of the remainder is not known. D and trimming come from the DNA, and the V and J calls and clone size come from that table. The sample profile shows around 510,000 clones; roughly 95% of them were found once. The ten largest clones take up about 0.064% of the sample.

The chain employs TRBV6-5 and TRBJ1-2; 8 bases in the middle match TRBD1. Sequencing was carried out using naive CD4+ T cells sorted from blood. The cell subset or site label here, explained by the study, means: CD45RA+ positively selected. The TCR comes from a woman under 40 in good health. The DNA sequence is as follows: TGTGCCAGCAGTGGACAGGGTAGCTATGGCTACACCTTC. The resulting protein is CASSGQGSYGYTF.